The source of this T cell receptor beta chain is a study of T cell repertoires in ileal Crohn's disease (dated by TCRdb to the late 2010s). About the investigation overall: The median duration of disease was around 7.3 years, and at the time of surgery about 35% of patients were active smokers. Surgery was performed for a complication in all patients, with stricturing disease in 61% and penetrating disease in approximately 40%. Roughly half of the patients were given postoperative therapy, with ten to twelve receiving thiopurines and 15 to 20 receiving anti-TNF agents. Neoterminal ileum biopsies obtained at postoperative colonoscopy were designated as M6 samples. A prospective multicentre cohort supplied the 55 to 60 Crohn's disease patients whose TCR repertoires were analysed. Running in parallel with the study was a multicentre cohort set up to find predictors of early endoscopic recurrence following ileocolonic resection. A Rutgeerts score higher than i0 was the definition used for endoscopic postoperative recurrence. A total of about 170 mucosal samples from 57 patients were sequenced, with samples obtained at several locations on the surgical specimen and at postoperative endoscopy. Beyond this particular receptor, the publication reports: More high-frequency clones were carried by sorted CD8 T cells than by CD4 T cells, suggesting that mucosal expansions were mainly CD8. Only a subgroup of patients, of unstated size, had mucosal CD4 and CD8 T cells sorted and sequenced. Endoscopic recurrence was linked to a higher percentage of high-frequency clones at surgery, and recurrence occurred in every patient whose clonality exceeded 26.8% (18/57). Postoperative endoscopy timing varied within the first year after surgery, with a median delay of approximately 6.9 months. A significantly higher proportion of clonal expansions was observed in active smokers at surgery than in non-smokers (about 25% vs 18%, p=0.02).

Looking up the germline V gene (reference sequence) yields CDR1 LNHDA and CDR2 SQIVND. V gives up 7 bases and J gives up 0 bases, and the segment between their germline ends measures 10 bases. Including the terminal cysteine and phenylalanine, the CDR3 comprises 14 residues. Only CDR3 DNA remains: 42 bases, in frame from the first base. Five hundred nanograms of biopsy DNA per sample were submitted for commercial TCRB immunosequencing. Adaptive Biotechnology amplified CDR3 regions from genomic DNA with a two-step multiplex PCR that controlled for amplification bias. The first PCR used primers for every V and J gene segment; the second PCR added barcodes and Illumina adapters. An Illumina instrument was used to sequence the CDR3 libraries. As for how the authors treated the data: The analysis drew on both the pipelines supplied by the vendor and custom analysis of the raw data in R/Bioconductor running R version 3.3.0. Clonality, which ranges from 0 to 1, was calculated as the inverse of the normalised Shannon entropy across all productive clones. High-frequency clones were defined as the share of the repertoire taken up by the top 100 clones, keeping only clones that passed a 95% confidence test. Overlap between samples was measured with the Morisita-Horn index, while repertoire diversity was measured with the Simpson index. The table was pulled from immuneACCESS by TCRdb, which kept in-frame rearrangements only. Such tables lose some clones; where checked, under half of the loss comes from unresolved V genes, and the rest has no known cause. That table supplies the V and J calls and clone size; D and trimming were determined from the DNA. This sample has 13,000 or so clones in its table, and 60% to 70% of those were observed once. Roughly 8.6% of the sample is taken by the ten largest.

Regarding this clone: Which antigen it targets is not known. Nothing much larger sits one base from this clone, and base qualities are not available.

Interpreted using the paper, the time point label stands for: neoterminal ileum biopsy at postoperative endoscopy, about 6 months after surgery. To be eligible, patients had to be adults with ileal or ileocolonic Crohn's disease and an indication for ileocolonic resection. Whole ileal mucosal biopsies were kept frozen at -80 degrees C prior to DNA extraction. Genomic DNA was extracted from frozen whole biopsies using a TRizol-based method and was quantified with a NanoDrop 2000 spectrophotometer. The V and J genes are TRBV19 and TRBJ1-3; no D gene call is confident. The source of this sequence is an adult with Crohn's disease. Material for sequencing was ileal tissue. The sequenced DNA: TGTGCCAGTATGTCGGCTAGCTCTGGAAACACCATATATTTT. Its protein is CASMSASSGNTIYF. Joined to the reference TRBV19 and TRBJ1-3 proteins, this CDR3 gives the full variable domain: DGGITQSPKYLFRKEGQNVTLSCEQNLNHDAMYWYRQDPGQGLRLIYYSQIVNDFQKGDIAEGYSVSREKKESFPLTVTSAQKNPTAFYLCASMSASSGNTIYFGEGSWLTVV.